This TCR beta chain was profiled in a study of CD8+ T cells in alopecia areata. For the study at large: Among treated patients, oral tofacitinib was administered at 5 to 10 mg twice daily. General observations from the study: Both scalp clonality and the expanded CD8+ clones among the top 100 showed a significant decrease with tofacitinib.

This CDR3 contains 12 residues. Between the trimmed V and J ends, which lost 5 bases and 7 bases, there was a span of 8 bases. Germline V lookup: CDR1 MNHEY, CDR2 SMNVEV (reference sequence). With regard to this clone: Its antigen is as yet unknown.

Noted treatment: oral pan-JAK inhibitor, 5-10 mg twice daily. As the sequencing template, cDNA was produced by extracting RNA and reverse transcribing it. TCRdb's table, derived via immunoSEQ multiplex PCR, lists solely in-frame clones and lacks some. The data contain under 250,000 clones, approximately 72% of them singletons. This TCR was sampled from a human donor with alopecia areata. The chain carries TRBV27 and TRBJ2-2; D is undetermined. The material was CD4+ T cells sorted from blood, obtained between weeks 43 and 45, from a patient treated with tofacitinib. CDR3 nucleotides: TGTGCCAGCAGTACACTCTACGGGGAGCTGTTTTTT. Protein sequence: CASSTLYGELFF.